This T cell receptor (beta chain) was sequenced during a study of T cells in Graves' hyperthyroidism and ophthalmopathy. This CDR3 region has 13 residues. V gave up 1 base and J gave up 8 bases, with 14 bases separating them. The germline V gene has CDR1 GTSNPN and CDR2 SVGIG (reference sequence). Comment on this clonotype: The antigen is unknown.

General study points: Ophthalmopathy onset followed model prediction by a median about six months.

Amplification targeted TCR beta CDR3 regions from RNA transcripts. The primer set for the first-round RT-PCR of the TCR CDR3 was HTBI. TCRdb re-called the multiplex PCR reads through MiXCR, storing one row per CDR3 protein. The sample lists 300,000 to 400,000 distinct CDR3 sequences, approximately 15% occurring once. Material: blood. This TCR was recovered from an older woman with Graves' hyperthyroidism. This chain uses TRBV30 with TRBJ1-2; a weak D match, TRBD1 (6 bases). The CDR3 sequence is CAWSARRGYGYTF. The CDR3 DNA is TGTGCCTGGAGTGCCCGCAGGGGATACGGCTACACCTTC.